This T cell receptor beta chain derives from a study of shared clonotypes between healthy human individuals (dated by TCRdb to 2018 to 2021). About the study as a whole: The cohort comprised two women and a few men aged 18 to 49 years. Per donor, three plates each were used for CD4 naive and CD4 memory, two for CD8 naive, and one for CD8 memory. Blood TCR repertoires of five healthy adults were deeply sequenced to estimate repertoire size and the extent of clonotype sharing between individuals. Libraries were prepared and TCR repertoires were sequenced by different laboratories using diverse techniques, in order to increase sequencing depth and limit assay-specific biases. Each donor's leukapheresis produced roughly between roughly 0.9 and 8.9 billion PBMCs. Overall study outcomes, separate from this receptor: Clonotypes shared by all four sorted-subset donors showed higher generation probabilities than non-shared clonotypes. Incomplete sequencing was indicated by rarefaction of sorted-subset datasets, despite the large sequencing depth. Because the study included a small number of donors, the genetic and exposure-history diversity represented was limited. Larger estimated clonotype richness was generally found for naive subsets than for memory subsets. When a handful of donors were compared, the shared fraction of clonotypes was roughly 4.8% for naive CD4, around 4% for naive CD8, about 2.5% for memory CD4, and less than 0.45% for memory CD8. Sampling was restricted to blood, and TCR repertoires in tissues likely differ from the TCR repertoires found in blood. Pairwise subsampling led to the expectation that sequencing depth would affect the degree of clonotype sharing among donors.

Using the deep immunoSEQ assay, multiplex PCR amplified TCR CDR3 regions from genomic DNA. Extracted genomic DNA from each cell subset was spread evenly across all wells of several immunoSEQ 96-well plates, with each plate serving as a replicate. For sorted subsets, roughly 200 ng of genomic DNA, equivalent to some 33,000 T cell genomes, went into each replicate PCR. Purified libraries were measured with a Qubit 3.0 fluorometer, size-checked on a Bioanalyzer 2100, and measured again with the KAPA Library Quantification kit. A separate single-read 150-cycle Illumina NextSeq 550 flow cell was used to sequence each immunoSEQ 96-well plate. As for the original processing: Because the immunoSEQ output held only junctional sequences and lacked quality scores, the filtering could not match the filtering applied to full-length reads. Sequences were annotated with PyIR, a Python wrapper for IgBLAST v1.9, using IMGT germline references to assign V/J genes and CDR3. Reads were removed for weak V/J assignments (E-value above 1e-6), missing CDR3, stop codons, out-of-frame junctions, or ambiguous translated residues. A V3J clonotype was defined by an identical inferred V gene, J gene, and CDR3 amino acid sequence. Percentage overlap between repertoires was computed as shared unique clonotypes divided by the size of the smaller repertoire. Richness of each repertoire was evaluated using RTK rarefaction, the Chao1 estimator, and Recon v2.1 estimates of unobserved clonotypes. OLGA was used to compute generation probabilities for all TCRbeta clonotypes that the gDNA method yielded from a handful of donors. This is the immuneACCESS table as TCRdb keeps it, with only in-frame sequences that have V and J called. A part of the clones is gone; compared with another copy, unresolved V genes explain less than half, and the rest is unexplained. D and trimming come from the DNA, and the V and J calls and clone size come from that table. In all, the sample holds approximately 2,300,000 clones, and about 90% of those were seen once. Of the sample, 0.37% is held by the ten largest clones.

Regarding this clone: Its recognized antigen is unknown. Base qualities are not at hand, and no much larger clone is one base apart.

V is clipped by 1 base and J by 0 bases, and the sequence between their germline boundaries is 6 bases long. The CDR3 sequence holds 14 residues, the cysteine and phenylalanine included. Left in the record is the CDR3 DNA by itself, 42 bases read in frame from the first base. The germline V gene (reference sequence) specifies LNHNV as CDR1 and YYDKDF as CDR2. The donors were healthy, HIV-negative adults with no recently reported acute infections or vaccinations. Every donor was a Caucasian adult living in Nashville, Tennessee, USA. Magnetic negative selection was used to enrich CD4+ T cells, after which naive cells were positively selected on CD45RA and the negative fraction became the memory subset. After blood collection by leukapheresis, PBMCs were isolated using Ficoll-Histopaque density gradient centrifugation and then cryopreserved in the vapor phase of liquid nitrogen. Analytical flow cytometry was used to check the purity and quantity of each magnetically sorted T cell population. From each sorted fraction, genomic DNA was isolated and quantified by UV absorbance on a Nanodrop 2000c.

The chain was built from TRBV15 and TRBJ1-1, with the D gene not clear enough to name. The source of this sequence is a man aged 18 to 29 in good health. Some clones in this sample may be carry-over from other donors' samples. Sequencing was done on a sample of naive CD4+ T cells from PBMCs. The sample's cell subset or site, from its label and the paper: CD45RA+ positively selected. The CDR3 here reads CATSRVTVNTEAFF. In nucleotide form, the sequence is TGTGCCACCAGCAGAGTAACAGTGAACACTGAAGCTTTCTTT. The full variable domain, with segments outside the CDR3 supplied by the reference TRBV15 and TRBJ1-1 proteins, appears as DAMVIQNPRYQVTQFGKPVTLSCSQTLNHNVMYWYQQKSSQAPKLLFHYYDKDFNNEADTPDNFQSRRPNTSFCFLDIRSPGLGDTAMYLCATSRVTVNTEAFFGQGTRLTVV.